Listed below are T cell receptor beta chains from one sample, sequenced in a study of CD8 T cells in Susac syndrome. TCRdb ran MiXCR on the immunoSEQ multiplex PCR reads and lists one entry per CDR3 protein. This table holds 250,000 to 300,000 distinct CDR3 sequences, 75% to 90% found once. The sample taken for sequencing was CD8+ T cells from PBMCs. Receptors were obtained from a human donor with multiple sclerosis. Each CDR3 is given with its conserved first and last residue. Fields, in order: J gene, D gene, V gene, clone size, CDR3 DNA, CDR3 protein. The D gene is left open where the match is weak. Where a row states a size, it is once, few, many or the class of an expanded clone; other rows omit it.

TRBJ2-5	-	TRBV3-1	-	TGTGCCAGCAGCCAGGAAGAAGAGACCCAGTACTTC	CASSQEEETQYF
TRBJ2-7	-	TRBV4-3	-	TGCGCCAGCAGCCAAGATACCAGCACCTACGAGCAGTACTTC	CASSQDTSTYEQYF
TRBJ2-7	-	TRBV13	-	TGTGCCAGCGGGCTTGGTGGGACCTACGAGCAGTACTTC	CASGLGGTYEQYF
TRBJ2-5	TRBD1	TRBV6-1	-	TGTGCCAGCAGAGGGGGACAGGGGGGAAAGACCCAGTACTTC	CASRGGQGGKTQYF
TRBJ2-5	TRBD1	TRBV7-9	-	TGTGCCAGCAGCACGAGTACAGGGGTCGGGGAGACCCAGTACTTC	CASSTSTGVGETQYF
TRBJ2-3	-	TRBV4-2	-	TGTGCCAGCAGCCAAGATCCCTCGGACACAGATATCACAGATACGCAGTATTTT	CASSQDPSDTDITDTQYF
TRBJ2-5	TRBD2	TRBV28	-	TGTGCCAGCACTTTAGGTTCTCAGCGGGGGAAGAGGGAGACCCAGTACTTC	CASTLGSQRGKRETQYF
TRBJ1-1	-	TRBV20-1	-	TGCAGTGCTAGGGGCAGACTGTGGGGCACTGAAGCTTTCTTT	CSARGRLWGTEAFF
TRBJ2-1	-	TRBV12-3/TRBV12-4	-	TGTGCCAGCAGTTTAGCTAATGGACTGGGCGGCAAGCAGTTCTTC	CASSLANGLGGKQFF
TRBJ2-5	-	TRBV7-2	-	TGTGCCAGCAGCTTGCCCCCGGGGGCGCCGGCAGAGACCCAGTACTTC	CASSLPPGAPAETQYF
TRBJ1-1	-	TRBV6-2/TRBV6-3	few	TGTGCCAGCAGTTACACGGGGGGCACTGAAGCTTTCTTT	CASSYTGGTEAFF
TRBJ2-1	TRBD2	TRBV2	-	TGTGCCAGCAGCGTTAGCGGGAGTCGACCTCCTTACAATGAGCAGTTCTTC	CASSVSGSRPPYNEQFF
TRBJ2-1	-	TRBV24-1	-	TGTGCCACCAGTGCGTGGAGTGGTGTTCGGAATGAGCAGTTCTTC	CATSAWSGVRNEQFF
TRBJ2-1	-	TRBV12-3/TRBV12-4	-	TGTGCCAGCAGTTCCCTTATTTCCACCGGGACTGTTAACAATGAGCAGTTCTTC	CASSSLISTGTVNNEQFF
TRBJ2-5	-	TRBV25-1	few	TGTGCCAGCAGTGACCGTGACCGGGGGGAGACCCAGTACTTC	CASSDRDRGETQYF
TRBJ1-5	-	TRBV27	-	TGTGCCAGCAGTACCGGGATTAGCAATCAGCCCCAGCATTTT	CASSTGISNQPQHF
TRBJ2-1	-	TRBV29-1	-	TGCAGCGTCGCTGGGGGGGCGAAGTCCAATGAGCAGTTCTTC	CSVAGGAKSNEQFF
TRBJ2-5	TRBD2	TRBV2	-	TGTGCCAGCAGGAAACATAGCGGGACCCAAGAGACCCAGTACTTC	CASRKHSGTQETQYF
TRBJ1-1	-	TRBV7-8	-	TGTGCCAGCAGCTCCCTGACGGGGAACACTGAAGCTTTCTTT	CASSSLTGNTEAFF
TRBJ2-7	-	TRBV2	-	TGTGCCAGCAGTGAACCTACAGATTCCTACGAGCAGTACTTC	CASSEPTDSYEQYF
TRBJ2-7	-	TRBV20-1	-	TGCAGTGCTTATGGACCACTTATCCGCTACGAGCAGTACTTC	CSAYGPLIRYEQYF
TRBJ2-7	-	TRBV9	-	TGTGCCAGCAGCGTAGAGGGGGGAGTGGCGTACGAGCAGTACTTC	CASSVEGGVAYEQYF
TRBJ1-2	-	TRBV21-1	-	TGTGCCAGCTACGAGACCGACGGCTACACCTTC	CASYETDGYTF
TRBJ2-5	-	TRBV20-1	-	TGCAGTGCTAGAACGCGGACAGATGATTTTCAGTACTTC	CSARTRTDDFQYF
TRBJ1-4	TRBD1	TRBV2	-	TGTGCCACCTTGGACAGGGGAAATGAAAAACTGTTTTTT	CATLDRGNEKLFF
TRBJ2-5	-	TRBV29-1	-	TGCAGCGTTGAAGCTTGGGGGCAAGAGACCCAGTACTTC	CSVEAWGQETQYF
TRBJ1-4	-	TRBV4-1	-	TGCGCCAGCAGCCAAGAAGAAGCTTCTAATGAAAAACTGTTTTTT	CASSQEEASNEKLFF
TRBJ1-1	-	TRBV13	-	TGTGCCAGCAGCTTAGGAGAGGGGAGTTCTTTCATGAACACTGAAGCTTTCTTT	CASSLGEGSSFMNTEAFF
TRBJ2-2	TRBD1	TRBV20-1	-	TGCAGTGCTAACCTCCTGGACAGGAGTGGGACCGGGGAGCTGTTTTTT	CSANLLDRSGTGELFF
TRBJ2-1	TRBD2	TRBV27	-	TGTGCCAGCAGTTGGGGTAGCGGGAGGTCCTACAATGAGCAGTTCTTC	CASSWGSGRSYNEQFF
TRBJ2-1	-	TRBV12-3/TRBV12-4	-	TGTGCCAGCAGTCCCCATCATGAGCAGTTCTTC	CASSPHHEQFF
TRBJ1-3	-	TRBV28	-	TGTGCCAGCAGTTCCGGGGAGGTTCACTCTGGAAACACCATATATTTT	CASSSGEVHSGNTIYF
TRBJ2-7	-	TRBV19	once	TGTGCCAGTAGTATCTTCCAGGGCCCCCCTTACGAGCAGTACTTC	CASSIFQGPPYEQYF
TRBJ1-2	-	TRBV9	-	TGTGCCAGCAGCCTAAGACAGGCCTCCGGGGCTAACTATGGCTACACCTTC	CASSLRQASGANYGYTF
TRBJ2-2	TRBD2	TRBV6-4	few	TGTGCCAGCAGTCCTGGGACTAGCACCGGGGAGCTGTTTTTT	CASSPGTSTGELFF
TRBJ1-1	-	TRBV6-5	-	TGTGCCAGCAGTTACTCTACCGGGGAAGTGGACACTGAAGCTTTCTTT	CASSYSTGEVDTEAFF
TRBJ1-2	-	TRBV6-2/TRBV6-3	-	TGTGCCAGCAGTTACGCGACGGACTATGGCTACACCTTC	CASSYATDYGYTF
TRBJ2-7	-	TRBV11-2	-	TGTGCCAGCAGCTTAATGAGGGGACCGAACGAGCAGTACTTC	CASSLMRGPNEQYF
TRBJ2-5	TRBD1	TRBV30	-	TGTGCCTGGAGTAGGGGACAGGGAGGAGAGTCCCAGTACTTC	CAWSRGQGGESQYF
TRBJ2-3	-	TRBV27	once	TGTGCCAGCCTACCGGCTGTGTCGACAGATACGCAGTATTTT	CASLPAVSTDTQYF
TRBJ2-1	-	TRBV4-1	many	TGCGCCAGCAGCCAACCCAAAGGGGAGATGAGGAATGAGCAGTTCTTC	CASSQPKGEMRNEQFF
TRBJ2-2	TRBD2	TRBV20-1	-	TGCAGTGCTAGAGATTCCAGCGGGGGAATGGAACCGAACACCGGGGAGCTGTTTTTT	CSARDSSGGMEPNTGELFF
TRBJ2-7	-	TRBV18	-	TGTGCCAGCTCTCCCGGACATAACTACGAGCAGTACTTC	CASSPGHNYEQYF
TRBJ2-3	TRBD2	TRBV4-3	-	TGCGCCAGCAGCCTTGGCGGGAGGGTTTCAGATACGCAGTATTTT	CASSLGGRVSDTQYF
TRBJ2-7	-	TRBV4-3	-	TGCGCCAGCAGCCACCGCGGGGGCCACTACGAGCAGTACTTC	CASSHRGGHYEQYF
TRBJ1-5	-	TRBV3-1	-	TGTGCCAGCAGCACAGGGTCGGGCAATCAGCCCCAGCATTTT	CASSTGSGNQPQHF
TRBJ2-5	-	TRBV12-3/TRBV12-4	-	TGTGCCAGCAGTTTTTACAGACAAGAGACCCAGTACTTC	CASSFYRQETQYF
TRBJ1-6	-	TRBV20-1	-	TGCAGTGCTAGAGATAGGCAGGAGAGTTCACCCCTCCACTTT	CSARDRQESSPLHF
TRBJ2-7	TRBD1	TRBV28	-	TGTGCCAGCAGTTCCCGGACAGGGATCTCCTACGAGCAGTACTTC	CASSSRTGISYEQYF
TRBJ2-2	TRBD1	TRBV4-3	few	TGCGCCAGCAGCCGCTCATTGTGGGGACAGGGTATCGGCGGGGAGCTGTTTTTT	CASSRSLWGQGIGGELFF
TRBJ2-2	-	TRBV27	-	TGTGCCAGCAGTTTATTTGGAGGGGAGCTGTTTTTT	CASSLFGGELFF
TRBJ2-1	-	TRBV14	-	TGTGCCAGCAGCCACGCGTGGGGCAATGAGCAGTTCTTC	CASSHAWGNEQFF
TRBJ2-5	TRBD1	TRBV28	-	TGTGCCAGCAGTTTGCTCCCTTTACAGGGGGCTGGAGAGACCCAGTACTTC	CASSLLPLQGAGETQYF
TRBJ2-5	-	TRBV7-3	-	TGTGCCAGCAGCTTAAACAATTGGGAGACCCAGTACTTC	CASSLNNWETQYF
TRBJ2-7	TRBD1	TRBV5-5	-	TGTGCCAGCAGCGCCCACAGGGGCCCCTACGAGCAGTACTTC	CASSAHRGPYEQYF
TRBJ2-1	TRBD2	TRBV10-3	-	TGTGCCATCAACGCTGGGACTAGCGGATTCTACAATGAGCAGTTCTTC	CAINAGTSGFYNEQFF
TRBJ2-3	-	TRBV7-8	once	TGTGCCAGCAGCCGTCCCCAGGGACACACAGATACGCAGTATTTT	CASSRPQGHTDTQYF
TRBJ1-2	TRBD1	TRBV5-1	-	TGCGCCAGCAGTGGACAGGGGACCCATGGCTACACCTTC	CASSGQGTHGYTF
TRBJ1-4	-	TRBV20-1	-	TGCAGTGCTAGAGATCGGGAGGGCTTTGCAACTAATGAAAAACTGTTTTTT	CSARDREGFATNEKLFF
TRBJ2-1	TRBD2	TRBV9	-	TGTGCCAGCAGCGCTAGCGGGGGCGCGAACAATGAGCAGTTCTTC	CASSASGGANNEQFF